The 22 T cell receptor beta chains below come from one sample, sequenced in a study of T cells in Graves' hyperthyroidism and ophthalmopathy. The TCR beta CDR3 regions underwent amplification using RNA transcripts as the source. The HTBI set primed first-round TCR CDR3 RT-PCR. TCRdb re-called the multiplex PCR reads through MiXCR, storing one row per CDR3 protein. Among approximately 600,000 distinct CDR3 sequences, 15% to 20% were seen once, and the ten largest hold approximately 3.8%. The sequencing sample was made of blood. The receptors were gathered from a woman younger than 45 with Graves' hyperthyroidism.

In the case of this clonotype: This may be a read error: a much more frequent sequence differs by one nucleotide. The rearrangement joins TRBV7-9 to TRBJ2-2, with D perhaps assigned TRBD1 or TRBD2 (7 bases each). This CDR3 contains 17 residues. With 1 base removed from V and 4 bases from J, the gap between germline ends came to 16 bases. Germline V gives CDR1 SEHNR, CDR2 FQNEAQ (reference sequence). The CDR3 DNA is TGTGCCAGCAGCTTAGTGCTCCAGCGGGACAGCACCGGGGAGCTGTTTTTT. Its translation is CASSLVLQRDSTGELFF. Full variable domain (missing parts from reference TRBV7-9 and TRBJ2-2): DTGVSQNPRHKITKRGQNVTFRCDPISEHNRLYWYRQTLGQGPEFLTYFQNEAQLEKSRLLSDRFSAERPKGSFSTLEIQRTEQGDSAMYLCASSLVLQRDSTGELFFGEGSRLTVL.

This clonotype was counted many times. The rearrangement joins TRBV19 to TRBJ1-1, with D hard to call. The CDR3 contains 12 residues. Germline assignment: CDR1 LNHDA and CDR2 SQIVND (reference sequence). V was clipped by 6 bases and J by 11 bases, with 16 bases between them. The chain's CDR3 is CASSQDGPRAFF. The CDR3 nucleotides are TGTGCCAGTAGCCAAGACGGTCCACGGGCTTTCTTT.

This clonotype was seen ten or more times. The chain carries TRBV12-3 or TRBV12-4 and TRBJ2-1; 10 bases align to TRBD1. V lost 5 bases and J lost 9; bases outside the gene matches: 7. This CDR3 is 14 amino acids long. The CDR3 protein is CASSGTGALGEQFF. Written as DNA, the CDR3 is TGTGCCAGCAGTGGGACAGGGGCCCTAGGTGAGCAGTTCTTC.

The chain combines TRBV12-3 or TRBV12-4 with TRBJ2-1; TRBD1 agrees at 8 bases. The length of the CDR3 is 14 residues. Trimming removed 5 bases from V and 4 bases from J; junction bases left unmatched: 4. As DNA, the CDR3 is TGTGCCAGCAGTCCCTACAGGGGGTACAATGAGCAGTTCTTC. Encoded protein: CASSPYRGYNEQFF.

At least ten counts were recorded for this clonotype. This chain links TRBV5-1 with TRBJ1-1; D gene uncertain. This CDR3 comprises 13 residues. V lost 6 bases and J 5 bases, leaving 14 bases between the germline ends. Germline V gene lookup returns CDR1 SGHRS and CDR2 YFSETQ. The CDR3 spells CASTVDRSTEAFF. DNA for the CDR3: TGCGCCAGCACCGTAGACCGGTCGACTGAAGCTTTCTTT.

As to this clonotype: Just one base apart from a much larger clone, this may be a read error. DNA of the CDR3: TGTGCCAGCAGTTTTCCTAGCGGGAGAGCGGATGGGCAGTACTTC. Amino acids: CASSFPSGRADGQYF. The rearrangement uses TRBV11-2 and TRBJ2-7, with TRBD2 identical over 10 bases. This CDR3 is built from 15 residues. The J segment lost 9 bases and the V segment lost 6 bases, leaving 14 bases of the junction unmatched. CDR1 and CDR2 from the germline V gene are SGHAT and FQNNGV.

This clonotype showed up many times. V is TRBV6-5 and J is TRBJ2-1, with D possibly being TRBD1 (5 bases). This CDR3 region has 12 residues. The germline gives CDR1 MNHEY, CDR2 SVGAGI. Trimming left V 3 bases short and J 9 bases short, with 9 bases between. The CDR3, as DNA: TGTGCCAGCAGTTATCAGGGTATTGAGCAGTTCTTC. It specifies CASSYQGIEQFF.

This clonotype was counted ten times or more. The rearrangement joins TRBV27 to TRBJ2-1; TRBD2 matches 7 bases. The CDR3 loop spans 14 amino acids. Germline V lookup: CDR1 MNHEY, CDR2 SMNVEV (reference sequence). V lost 5 bases and J lost 2; bases outside the gene matches: 3. CDR3 sequence (DNA): TGTGCCAGCAGTGGCGGACTAGCCTACAATGAGCAGTTCTTC. Translation: CASSGGLAYNEQFF.

The chain employs TRBV11-2 and TRBJ2-5, with 10 bases matching TRBD2. The CDR3 has 18 amino acids. Germline lookup yields CDR1 SGHAT and CDR2 FQNNGV. The J segment lost 1 base and the V segment lost 5 bases, leaving 13 bases of the junction unmatched. CDR3 residues: CASSPRTGAGGGQETQYF. CDR3 nucleotide sequence: TGTGCCAGCAGCCCACGCACTGGAGCGGGAGGGGGCCAAGAGACCCAGTACTTC.

The table lists this clonotype with many counts. The chain employs TRBV27 and TRBJ1-1; TRBD1 matches at 8 bases. Trimming removed 3 bases from V and 6 bases from J; junction bases left unmatched: 12. Germline CDR1 and CDR2: MNHEY and SMNVEV (reference sequence). This CDR3 region has 16 residues. CDR3 sequence (DNA): TGTGCCAGCAGTTTGGGGACAGGACACGTACGGGCTGAAGCTTTCTTT. Protein sequence: CASSLGTGHVRAEAFF.

The V gene is TRBV13, the J gene TRBJ2-1; 13 nucleotides match TRBD2. The V segment lost 5 bases and the J segment 0 bases; nucleotides outside the gene matches: 10. The V gene's germline CDR1 is PRHDT and CDR2 FYEKMQ (reference sequence). CDR3 length: 19 residues. The CDR3, as DNA: TGTGCCAGCAGCCCTACCCCGGGGACTAGCGGGGACTCCTACAATGAGCAGTTCTTC. This codes for CASSPTPGTSGDSYNEQFF.

The chain is built from TRBV7-9 and TRBJ1-4; D gene ambiguous. The ends were cut back, 8 bases at V and 7 bases at J, with 11 bases in the middle. Per the germline V gene, CDR1 is SEHNR and CDR2 is FQNEAQ (reference sequence). The CDR3 runs to 12 residues. The CDR3 sequence is CASRPEAEKLFF. CDR3 nucleotide sequence: TGTGCCAGCCGCCCCGAGGCTGAAAAACTGTTTTTT. Full variable domain (rest looked up from reference TRBV7-9 and TRBJ1-4): DTGVSQNPRHKITKRGQNVTFRCDPISEHNRLYWYRQTLGQGPEFLTYFQNEAQLEKSRLLSDRFSAERPKGSFSTLEIQRTEQGDSAMYLCASRPEAEKLFFGSGTQLSVL.

A word on this clonotype: Likely a read error: the CDR3 ends without its conserved phenylalanine or tryptophan. This CDR3 is CASSFQGAPETEAFL. The CDR3 DNA reads as TGCGCCAGCAGCTTCCAGGGGGCGCCGGAAACTGAAGCTTTCCTT. The V call is TRBV5-1, the J call TRBJ1-1; 8 nucleotides align to TRBD1. Trimming took 2 bases from V and 5 from J; bases not matched to a gene: 8. The CDR3 is 15 amino acids. The germline V gene has CDR1 SGHRS and CDR2 YFSETQ.

The rearrangement joins TRBV12-3 or TRBV12-4 to TRBJ1-5; D possibly corresponds to TRBD1 (5 bases). Trimming stripped 3 bases from V and 10 bases from J, with 16 bases between. The CDR3 extends over 14 amino acids. CDR3 in DNA: TGTGCCAGCAGTTTGGGGCAGGGATTATTACCCCAGCATTTT. Protein: CASSLGQGLLPQHF.

The chain is built from TRBV24-1 and TRBJ1-1, with 7 bases aligning to TRBD1. J was trimmed by 5 bases and V by 9 bases; bases with no gene match: 8. The CDR3 is 13 amino acids. Germline V CDR1 and CDR2: KGHDR, SFDVKD. CDR3 protein: CATSSDRATEAFF. As DNA, the CDR3 is TGTGCCACCTCTTCAGACAGGGCAACTGAAGCTTTCTTT.

This clonotype was found many times. The chain uses TRBV7-9 and TRBJ1-1; D might be TRBD1 (5 bases). The germline CDR1 and CDR2 sequences are SEHNR and FQNEAQ (reference sequence). The length of the CDR3 is 15 residues. Trimming removed 6 bases from V and 0 bases from J, with 14 bases in between. The chain's CDR3 is CASSYSGGVNTEAFF. CDR3 in DNA: TGTGCCAGCAGTTACTCTGGGGGGGTGAACACTGAAGCTTTCTTT.

This clonotype was seen at least ten times. The V gene is TRBV12-3 or TRBV12-4, the J gene TRBJ2-7; D uncertain. V was pared by 5 bases and J by 2 bases, with 7 bases between. The CDR3 sequence is 12 residues long. In nucleotides, the CDR3 is TGTGCCAGCAGTGTCGGGCCCTACGAGCAGTACTTC. Amino acid sequence: CASSVGPYEQYF.

This clonotype has at least ten counts. The V and J genes are TRBV28 and TRBJ1-3, with a weak D call TRBD1 (5 bases). The CDR3 is 13 residues long. V was pared by 6 bases and J by 8 bases, with 14 bases between. CDR1 is MDHEN and CDR2 is SYDVKM in the germline V gene. Here the CDR3 DNA reads TGTGCCAGCAGCGTCCAGGGTCGGGACACCATATATTTT. Translation gives CASSVQGRDTIYF.

This clonotype was counted many times. V and J are TRBV5-1 and TRBJ2-1; D is unclear. CDR3 length: 14 amino acids. The germline gives CDR1 SGHRS, CDR2 YFSETQ. V was shortened by 1 base and J by 4 bases, with 9 bases between the two germline ends. The CDR3 DNA sequence: TGCGCCAGCAGCTTGACAGCCGCATACAATGAGCAGTTCTTC. Translated, it gives CASSLTAAYNEQFF. The whole variable domain, filled in from reference TRBV5-1 and TRBJ2-1, reads KAGVTQTPRYLIKTRGQQVTLSCSPISGHRSVSWYQQTPGQGLQFLFEYFSETQRNKGNFPGRFSGRQFSNSRSEMNVSTLELGDSALYLCASSLTAAYNEQFFGPGTRLTVL.

Ten or more counts support this clonotype. The chain combines TRBV5-1 with TRBJ2-1, with 10 nucleotides matching TRBD2. With V trimmed by 1 base and J by 9 bases, 10 bases remained unmatched. Per germline, CDR1 SGHRS and CDR2 YFSETQ. The CDR3 consists of 16 residues. The CDR3 loop is CASSLHGTSGNSEQFF. The CDR3 DNA sequence: TGCGCCAGCAGCTTGCACGGTACTAGCGGGAATAGTGAGCAGTTCTTC.

This clonotype was counted ten times or more. CDR3 nucleotides: TGTGCCAGCAGCCCGGTCGGCGGTGGGACAGATACGCAGTATTTT. It translates to CASSPVGGGTDTQYF. The genes are TRBV7-2 and TRBJ2-3; D not resolved. Germline values: CDR1 SGHTA, CDR2 FQGNSA. This CDR3 has 15 amino acids. With 5 bases removed from V and 3 bases from J, the gap between germline ends came to 15 bases.

This clonotype was detected many times. At one end the junction does not follow the germline gene, possibly because of a read error. The chain couples TRBV4-1 to TRBJ1-2; 10 positions match TRBD1. The germline V gene encodes CDR1 MGHRA and CDR2 YSYEKL. There are 13 residues in the CDR3. CDR3 coding DNA: TGTGCCAGCAGCCAGGGACAGGGGTATGGCTACACCTTC. Protein product: CASSQGQGYGYTF.